This T cell receptor beta chain appears in the sequencing data of a study of blood T cell repertoires in COVID-19. The ends were cut back, 5 bases at V and 2 bases at J, with 13 bases in the middle. Germline V gene lookup returns CDR1 MNHEY and CDR2 SVGEGT. The CDR3 covers 14 residues. Sequenced by immunoSEQ multiplex PCR; TCRdb stores in-frame clones only, minus some. The data contain about 140,000 clones, about 84% of them singletons. This chain connects TRBV6-2 or TRBV6-3 to TRBJ2-7; weak D call: TRBD1 (5 bases). This receptor was obtained from a woman under 30 who had been exposed to COVID-19. The sample comprised PBMCs or T cells enriched from blood (not recorded which). The CDR3 bases are TGTGCCAGCAGTCCCAGCACAGGAACCTACGAGCAGTACTTC. Translated: CASSPSTGTYEQYF.